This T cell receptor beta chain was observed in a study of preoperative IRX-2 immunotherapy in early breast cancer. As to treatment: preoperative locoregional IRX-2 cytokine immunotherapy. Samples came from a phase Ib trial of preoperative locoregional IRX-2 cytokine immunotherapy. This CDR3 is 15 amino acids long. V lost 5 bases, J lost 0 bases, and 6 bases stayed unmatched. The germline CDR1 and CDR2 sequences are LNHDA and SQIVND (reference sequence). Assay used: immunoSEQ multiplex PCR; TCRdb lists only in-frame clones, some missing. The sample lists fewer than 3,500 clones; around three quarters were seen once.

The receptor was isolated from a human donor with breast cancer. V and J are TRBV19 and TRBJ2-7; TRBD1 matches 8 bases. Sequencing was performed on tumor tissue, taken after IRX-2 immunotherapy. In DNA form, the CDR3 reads TGTGCCAGTAGTCCAGGGACAGGTAGCTCCTACGAGCAGTACTTC. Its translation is CASSPGTGSSYEQYF.